Each of the 18 T cell receptor beta chains below was sequenced from the same sample in a study of blood T cell repertoires in COVID-19. Data came from immunoSEQ multiplex PCR; TCRdb stores just in-frame clones and leaves some out. This table has approximately 340,000 clones, approximately 89% appearing once. Sequenced: PBMCs or T cells enriched from blood (not recorded which). Every receptor here comes from a woman aged 35 to 49 who had been exposed to COVID-19.

This chain uses TRBV4-3 with TRBJ2-1; a weak D match, TRBD1 (6 bases). V lost 4 bases and J lost 4, with 11 bases in between. This CDR3 has 14 amino acids. Germline CDR1 and CDR2: LGHNA and YSLEER. CDR3 amino acids: CASSPGTYYNEQFF. CDR3 nucleotides: TGCGCCAGCAGCCCTGGGACATATTACAATGAGCAGTTCTTC.

This chain uses TRBV27 with TRBJ1-1; D unclear. V was clipped by 8 bases and J by 1 base, with 14 bases between them. Per germline, CDR1 MNHEY and CDR2 SMNVEV (reference sequence). This CDR3 region has 14 residues. CDR3 coding DNA: TGTGCCAGCTATTTGAGGTCAGCGAACACTGAAGCTTTCTTT. This translates into CASYLRSANTEAFF.

The chain has TRBV7-9 and TRBJ1-1; D not certain. Germline V gives CDR1 SEHNR, CDR2 FQNEAQ (reference sequence). Trimming stripped 1 base from V and 4 bases from J, with 16 bases between. The CDR3 covers 16 residues. The DNA for the CDR3 is TGTGCCAGCAGCTTAGAAGGGTCAGGTGGGAGCACTGAAGCTTTCTTT. Its protein product is CASSLEGSGGSTEAFF.

This clone was recorded only once. The same CDR3 also results from other DNA sequences found in this sample. This chain connects TRBV27 to TRBJ1-1, with no clear D. The length of the CDR3 is 13 residues. Germline V gene data show CDR1 as MNHEY and CDR2 as SMNVEV (reference sequence). Trimming pared 4 bases from V and 0 bases from J, leaving 6 bases between. The CDR3 here is CASSSEMNTEAFF. CDR3 DNA sequence: TGTGCCAGCAGTTCCGAGATGAACACTGAAGCTTTCTTT.

The V gene is TRBV9, the J gene TRBJ2-1, with a weak D call TRBD1 (5 bases). CDR1 and CDR2 from the germline V gene are SGDLS and YYNGEE. Trimming left V 4 bases short and J 0 bases short, with 11 bases between. The CDR3 has 15 residues. Written as DNA, the CDR3 is TGTGCCAGCAGCACTGGACATGGCTCCTACAATGAGCAGTTCTTC. Amino acid sequence: CASSTGHGSYNEQFF. Full variable domain (rest looked up from reference TRBV9 and TRBJ2-1): DSGVTQTPKHLITATGQRVTLRCSPRSGDLSVYWYQQSLDQGLQFLIQYYNGEERAKGNILERFSAQQFPDLHSELNLSSLELGDSALYFCASSTGHGSYNEQFFGPGTRLTVL.

The chain combines TRBV27 with TRBJ1-2; the match to TRBD1 covers 9 bases. With 3 bases clipped from V and 2 bases from J, the junction kept 7 bases outside the gene matches. The CDR3 is 16 residues long. Germline CDR1 MNHEY, CDR2 SMNVEV (reference sequence). Written as DNA, the CDR3 is TGTGCCAGCAGTTTCAGACCCGGGACAGGGAACTATGGCTACACCTTC. Translating it yields CASSFRPGTGNYGYTF.

The chain joins TRBV19 to TRBJ2-2; 7 nucleotides match TRBD1. The CDR3 length is 14 residues. The germline V gene encodes CDR1 LNHDA and CDR2 SQIVND (reference sequence). J lost 1 base, V lost 7 bases, and 3 bases had no gene match. The CDR3 spells CASTGTVNTGELFF. In DNA, the CDR3 is TGTGCCAGTACCGGGACAGTGAACACCGGGGAGCTGTTTTTT.

V is TRBV4-2 and J is TRBJ2-1; TRBD2 matches 7 bases. Germline V lookup: CDR1 LGHNA, CDR2 YNFKEQ. The CDR3 loop spans 15 amino acids. The V gene end was trimmed by 1 base and the J gene end by 8 bases; junction bases not matched to a gene: 8. DNA for the CDR3: TGTGCCAGCAGCCAAGGGCGGGAGCCCGGGGATGAGCAGTTCTTC. It encodes CASSQGREPGDEQFF.

The gene calls are TRBV12-3 or TRBV12-4 and TRBJ1-2, with D unclear. The CDR3 has 12 amino acids. Trimming took 3 bases from V and 4 from J, leaving 6 bases between them. The CDR3 DNA is TGTGCCAGCAGTTTTGCCAGCTATGGCTACACCTTC. The encoded protein is CASSFASYGYTF.

V is TRBV7-2 and J is TRBJ1-3; 7 bases line up with TRBD1. The CDR3 loop spans 17 amino acids. The ends lost 1 base at V and 4 bases at J; junction bases unmatched: 10. Germline V CDR1 and CDR2: SGHTA, FQGNSA. CDR3 sequence (DNA): TGTGCCAGCAGCTTAGTACGGACCGGGACAGCCGGAAACACCATATATTTT. It translates to CASSLVRTGTAGNTIYF. Using reference TRBV7-2 and TRBJ1-3 for the parts outside the CDR3, the full variable domain is GAGVSQSPSNKVTEKGKDVELRCDPISGHTALYWYRQSLGQGLEFLIYFQGNSAPDKSGLPSDRFSAERTGGSVSTLTIQRTQQEDSAVYLCASSLVRTGTAGNTIYFGEGSWLTVV.

The chain links TRBV5-1 to TRBJ1-5; 7 bases map to TRBD1. The trim removed 5 bases at V and 4 bases at J, leaving 9 bases unmatched. Germline CDR1 SGHRS, CDR2 YFSETQ. This CDR3 spans 15 amino acids. The CDR3 spells CASSRTGTANQPQHF. The CDR3 nucleotides read TGCGCCAGCAGTCGAACCGGGACAGCAAATCAGCCCCAGCATTTT.

The chain combines TRBV15 with TRBJ2-7, with 11 bases aligning to TRBD2. The germline gives CDR1 LNHNV, CDR2 YYDKDF (reference sequence). With V trimmed by 6 bases and J by 0 bases, 4 bases remained unmatched. The CDR3 sequence is 15 residues long. In DNA, the CDR3 is TGTGCCACCAGGGGAACTAGCGGGAGCTCCTACGAGCAGTACTTC. This sequence encodes CATRGTSGSSYEQYF. The full variable domain, rest sourced from reference TRBV15 and TRBJ2-7, is DAMVIQNPRYQVTQFGKPVTLSCSQTLNHNVMYWYQQKSSQAPKLLFHYYDKDFNNEADTPDNFQSRRPNTSFCFLDIRSPGLGDTAMYLCATRGTSGSSYEQYFGPGTRLTVT.

This sequence joins TRBV15 and TRBJ2-7, with TRBD1 as a possible D gene (6 bases). V lost 5 bases and J lost 7, with 12 bases in between. The CDR3 has 12 amino acids. In germline, CDR1 is LNHNV, CDR2 YYDKDF (reference sequence). The CDR3 here is CATSEQGFEQYF. CDR3 nucleotides: TGTGCCACCAGCGAACAGGGATTTGAGCAGTACTTC.

Only one count was recorded for this clone. The DNA for the CDR3 is TGTGCCTCAAACCGGGACAGTAATTCACCCCTCCACTTT. It codes for CASNRDSNSPLHF. The chain employs TRBV30 and TRBJ1-6; 7 nucleotides match TRBD1. The CDR3 spans 13 residues. Looked up from germline, CDR1 is GTSNPN and CDR2 is SVGIG (reference sequence). The V segment lost 7 bases and the J segment 6 bases; nucleotides outside the gene matches: 6.

This clone was counted once. The V and J genes are TRBV5-8 and TRBJ1-3; weak D call: TRBD1 (6 bases). CDR3 length: 15 amino acids. Germline lookup yields CDR1 SGHTS and CDR2 YDEGEE. Trimming shortened V by 0 bases and J by 0 bases, and 7 bases separated the two germline ends. The chain's CDR3 is CASSLDRASGNTIYF. Written as DNA, the CDR3 is TGTGCCAGCAGCTTGGACAGGGCCTCTGGAAACACCATATATTTT.

This rearrangement joins TRBV19 to TRBJ2-1; 8 nucleotides match TRBD2. The CDR3 loop spans 14 amino acids. With 9 bases clipped from V and 2 bases from J, the junction kept 6 bases outside the gene matches. Germline V gene sequence: CDR1 LNHDA, CDR2 SQIVND (reference sequence). The CDR3 nucleotides read TGTGCCAGCCTGACTAGCGATACCTACAATGAGCAGTTCTTC. Translated: CASLTSDTYNEQFF.

V is TRBV10-3 and J is TRBJ2-2, with 7 bases aligning to TRBD2. Germline assignment: CDR1 ENHRY and CDR2 SYGVKD. The CDR3 consists of 14 residues. V lost 11 bases and J lost 5; bases outside the gene matches: 11. The CDR3 protein is CAAGDPGRTGELFF. CDR3 DNA sequence: TGTGCCGCGGGGGACCCAGGGAGGACCGGGGAGCTGTTTTTT.

This chain connects TRBV6-6 to TRBJ1-2, with 10 nucleotides matching TRBD1. This CDR3 contains 15 residues. The trim removed 6 bases at V and 5 bases at J, leaving 9 bases unmatched. CDR1 and CDR2 (germline): MNHNY, SVGAGI (reference sequence). CDR3 nucleotides: TGTGCCAGCAGCCCCGACAGGGGGCTTCAGTATGGCTACACCTTC. Protein: CASSPDRGLQYGYTF.